This entry is about one T cell receptor (beta chain). Its antigen remains unknown. The data were taken from a study of lymphopenia after photon versus proton radiotherapy. Data came from immunoSEQ multiplex PCR; TCRdb stores just in-frame clones and leaves some out. The table shows roughly 30,000 clones, with about 86% occurring only once. Findings and limits, study-wide: Post-nadir diversity loss with photons came from oligoclonal expansion, particularly CD8+ Temra cells.

Material: peripheral blood, obtained from a patient treated with proton-based radiotherapy. The sequence derives from a woman in her sixties or seventies with cholangiocarcinoma. Some clones in this sample may be carry-over from other donors' samples.

The CDR3 loop is CASSVGYGGAKNIQYF. The CDR3 DNA is TGCGCCAGCAGCGTCGGGTACGGCGGGGCCAAAAACATTCAGTACTTC. The chain carries TRBV5-1 and TRBJ2-4, with a possible D match to TRBD2 (5 bases). This CDR3 spans 16 amino acids. The germline V and J ends were trimmed by 4 bases and 1 base, with 15 bases remaining between them. Germline CDR1 SGHRS, CDR2 YFSETQ.